These T cell receptor beta chains were read from a single sample in a study of graft-versus-host responses after intestinal transplantation. Clones were read by immunoSEQ multiplex PCR, and TCRdb kept only the in-frame ones, dropping some. The sample has around 23,000 clones; roughly 85% are singletons. The specimen was PBMCs, collected nearly 470 days after intestinal transplant. These receptors all stem from a human patient who received an intestinal transplant, so some T cells may come from the graft donor. Each CDR3 is given with its conserved first and last residue. A D gene is named only where the DNA matches it firmly. Size is stated for part of the rows, as once, few or many counts, or as a class when the clone is expanded.

J	size	V	D	DNA	CDR3
TRBJ1-4	once	TRBV18	NA	TGTGCCAGCTCAGTACAGGGTGCTATCAATGAAAAACTGTTTTTT	CASSVQGAINEKLFF
TRBJ2-7	once	TRBV5-1	TRBD1	TGCGCCAGCAGCCTCAGGCCCCGCCGGGACAGGTTTTACGAGCAGTACTTC	CASSLRPRRDRFYEQYF
TRBJ2-1	NA	TRBV9	NA	TGTGCCAGCAGCGGTAACAATGAGCAGTTCTTC	CASSGNNEQFF
TRBJ2-7	NA	TRBV2	NA	TGTGCCAGCAGGACTCCCAGCTCCTACGAGCAGTACTTC	CASRTPSSYEQYF
TRBJ2-7	NA	TRBV5-4	TRBD2	TGTGCCAGCAGGAGCGGGAGCTCCTACGAGCAGTACTTC	CASRSGSSYEQYF
TRBJ2-7	NA	TRBV6-4	NA	TGTGCCAGCAGCATGGACGGGGCCCCGATCTACGAGCAGTACTTC	CASSMDGAPIYEQYF
TRBJ2-7	NA	TRBV13	TRBD1	TGTGCCAGCAGCTTAACCGGGACAGGGGGCGAGCAGTACTTC	CASSLTGTGGEQYF
TRBJ1-3	NA	TRBV9	NA	TGTGCCAGCAGCCTCACTGGATCCCCGGGAAACACCATATATTTT	CASSLTGSPGNTIYF
TRBJ2-7	NA	TRBV11-3	NA	TGTGCCAGCAGCTTGGGGGGTTCGGGTGCCTACGAGCAGTACTTC	CASSLGGSGAYEQYF
TRBJ2-5	NA	TRBV4-3	NA	TGCGCCAGCAGCCCTAGTGCCGGGGAGACCCAGTACTTC	CASSPSAGETQYF
TRBJ2-1	NA	TRBV9	TRBD2	TGTGCCAGCAGCGTAGGGGCAGGACTAGCGGCCTACAATGAGCAGTTCTTC	CASSVGAGLAAYNEQFF
TRBJ2-5	NA	TRBV15	NA	TGTGCCACCAGCAGAGATAGGCGGTCGCTGGATCAAGAGACCCAGTACTTC	CATSRDRRSLDQETQYF
TRBJ1-1	once	TRBV5-4	NA	TGTGCCAGCAGCTCATCACAGGGTGAGGGTACTGAAGCTTTCTTT	CASSSSQGEGTEAFF
TRBJ2-7	NA	TRBV6-5	NA	TGTGCCAGCAGAGCTAATGGGCCAGAGCAGTACTTC	CASRANGPEQYF
TRBJ2-7	few	TRBV6-5	TRBD1	TGTGCCAGCAGTCCGGGACAGGTCTACGAGCAGTACTTC	CASSPGQVYEQYF
TRBJ2-5	NA	TRBV29-1	TRBD2	TGCAGCGTCGCGGGAGTAGAGACCCAGTACTTC	CSVAGVETQYF
TRBJ2-3	NA	TRBV7-3	TRBD2	TGTGCCAGCAGCCCCCTGTCGCGGGGGACTAGCACAGATACGCAGTATTTT	CASSPLSRGTSTDTQYF
TRBJ1-2	NA	TRBV2	NA	TGTGCCAGCTGCGCGGGGGCCGGTTACACCTTC	CASCAGAGYTF
TRBJ1-2	NA	TRBV9	NA	TGTGCCAGCAGCGAGAGTAGTATCCAGGTGAAGGGCTACACCTTC	CASSESSIQVKGYTF
TRBJ2-1	NA	TRBV18	NA	TGTGCCAGCTCACCACCGTCGGGCACGAGGGCCTACAATGAGCAGTTCTTC	CASSPPSGTRAYNEQFF
TRBJ2-7	NA	TRBV5-6	NA	TGTGCCAGCAGCTTTAGGACCAGAGTGGCCGAGCAGTACTTC	CASSFRTRVAEQYF
TRBJ2-2	NA	TRBV7-7	NA	TGTGCTAGCAGCTTATCCCCGAACACCGGGGAGCTGTTTTTT	CASSLSPNTGELFF
TRBJ1-6	NA	TRBV19	NA	TGTGCCAGTAGGGCAGGGTTGACACCCCTCCACTTT	CASRAGLTPLHF
TRBJ2-2	NA	TRBV6-5	NA	TGTGCCAGCAGTGAAGTGCCAGACACCGGGGAGCTGTTTTTT	CASSEVPDTGELFF
TRBJ2-1	NA	TRBV5-4	NA	TGTGCCAGCAGCCCAAGCCCCAGGGCGCAGTTCTTC	CASSPSPRAQFF